Listed below are T cell receptor beta chains from one sample, sequenced in a study of T cells in Graves' hyperthyroidism and ophthalmopathy. TCRdb called the multiplex PCR reads again in MiXCR, with one record for every CDR3 protein. The profile shows around 540,000 distinct CDR3 sequences, roughly 46% of them singletons. The sequenced sample consisted of peripheral blood or thyroid tissue (not recorded which). The receptors stem from a woman aged 18-30 years with Graves' hyperthyroidism. Each CDR3 is given with its conserved first and last residue. D genes are given only for firm matches. Clone size appears in some rows only: once, few, many, or a class for an expanded clone.

CDR3aa,CDR3nt,j_gene,d_gene,v_gene,abundance
CAISATGGRYTF,TGTGCCATCAGTGCGACAGGGGGACGCTACACCTTC,TRBJ1-2,TRBD1,TRBV10-3,NA
CAIITKEFGNTIYF,TGTGCCATCATAACTAAGGAATTTGGAAACACCATATATTTT,TRBJ1-3,NA,TRBV10-3,NA
CASSLIVNTEAFF,TGTGCCAGCAGCTTAATTGTGAACACTGAAGCTTTCTTT,TRBJ1-1,NA,TRBV7-2,many
CSVQGRSGNTIYF,TGCAGTGTACAGGGGCGCTCTGGAAACACCATATATTTT,TRBJ1-3,TRBD1,TRBV20-1,few
CSARDLEALGYTF,TGCAGTGCTAGAGATCTGGAGGCCCTTGGCTACACCTTC,TRBJ1-2,NA,TRBV20-1,NA
CASVVGDRGRLNTF,TGTGCCAGCGTTGTAGGGGACAGGGGGCGGCTTAACACCTTC,TRBJ1-2,TRBD1,TRBV25-1,NA
CASEGTVYGYTF,TGTGCCAGCGAGGGGACAGTCTATGGCTACACCTTC,TRBJ1-2,TRBD1,TRBV10-3,many
CASSSPSAGMNTEAFF,TGTGCCAGCAGCTCACCGTCCGCAGGGATGAACACTGAAGCTTTCTTT,TRBJ1-1,NA,TRBV11-1,NA
CASSSWGQYEAFF,TGTGCCAGCAGTTCATGGGGACAGTATGAAGCTTTCTTT,TRBJ1-1,TRBD1,TRBV12-3/TRBV12-4,NA
CASSSSRVDQPQHF,TGTGCCAGCAGTTCCTCCAGGGTAGACCAGCCCCAGCATTTT,TRBJ1-5,NA,TRBV9,NA
CALGGPAGGAYEQYF,TGTGCCCTAGGGGGGCCAGCGGGAGGGGCCTACGAGCAGTACTTC,TRBJ2-7,TRBD2,TRBV7-2,few